This T cell receptor (beta chain) derives from a study of beta chain features in type 1 diabetes. With respect to this clone: The antigen remains unidentified.

Sorted populations were all over 98% pure. This CDR3 comprises 16 residues. Trimming removed 5 bases at V and 0 bases at J, with 16 bases between. In germline, CDR1 is SGHTA, CDR2 FQGNSA. Study conclusions and caveats: Lower insertion and higher deletion counts appeared at VDJ junctions in type 1 diabetes patients. A closer apparent resemblance between naive, central memory and Treg TCRB repertoires was seen in patients than in healthy donors.

The authors reverse transcribed all of the isolated RNA, so sequencing captured expressed TCRB transcripts. The average output of naive, central memory and regulatory T cell samples was about 3.57 million reads. TCRdb's table, derived via immunoSEQ multiplex PCR, lists solely in-frame clones and lacks some. The sample has hundreds of thousands of clones, 7% to 9% seen once. The sequenced sample was central memory CD4+ T cells from blood. The gene calls are TRBV7-2 and TRBJ1-1, with TRBD1 as a possible D gene (5 bases). The clonotype was recovered from a woman younger than 30 in good health. For the CDR3, the DNA is TGTGCCAGCAGCCCATCGACAGAATCCATGAACACTGAAGCTTTCTTT. Amino acids: CASSPSTESMNTEAFF.